Listed below are T cell receptor beta chains from one sample, sequenced in a study of T cells in Graves' hyperthyroidism and ophthalmopathy. TCRdb reprocessed the multiplex PCR reads with MiXCR, giving one entry per CDR3 protein. The sample lists approximately 640,000 distinct CDR3 sequences; roughly 17% were seen once. Sequencing was carried out using blood. These receptor sequences come from a woman in her 30s with Graves' hyperthyroidism. Each CDR3 is given with its conserved first and last residue. The D gene is left open where the match is weak. The listing skips clone size in some rows; elsewhere it reads once, few, many or a size class.

D gene | J gene | clone size | V gene | CDR3 DNA | CDR3 protein
. | TRBJ2-4 | . | TRBV4-1 | TGCGCCAGCAGCCAAGAATCGCTAGTGGGACTAGCCAAAAACATTCAGTACTTC | CASSQESLVGLAKNIQYF
. | TRBJ1-1 | many | TRBV6-5 | TGTGCCAGCAGTTACTCACCGGGGAACTCTGAAGCTTTCTTT | CASSYSPGNSEAFF
. | TRBJ1-4 | . | TRBV11-2 | TGTGCCAGCGGTCAACAAGCACCCTCCGAAAAACTGTTTTTT | CASGQQAPSEKLFF
. | TRBJ2-1 | many | TRBV28 | TGTGCCAGCAGCGACCTCATGGTGGTCAATGAGCAGTTCTTC | CASSDLMVVNEQFF
. | TRBJ2-1 | few | TRBV7-9 | TGTGCCAGCAGCTTCACCCTCGGTGAGCAGTTCTTC | CASSFTLGEQFF
TRBD2 | TRBJ2-7 | few | TRBV6-1 | TGTGCCAGCAGTCAAATCCCGGGACTAGCGGGATCCTACGAGCAGTACTTC | CASSQIPGLAGSYEQYF
TRBD2 | TRBJ2-7 | few | TRBV9 | TGTGCCAGCAGCGTAGCGGGAGGAATCGGTAACGAGCAGTACTTC | CASSVAGGIGNEQYF
TRBD2 | TRBJ2-1 | many | TRBV7-2 | TGTGAAAAGAATCGACCGGGACTAGCGGGGATAGTCTACAATGAGCAGTTCTTC | CEKNRPGLAGIVYNEQFF
. | TRBJ1-2 | . | TRBV7-3 | TGTGCCAGCAGCGTTCGAGACGGGGCTCATGGCTACACCTTC | CASSVRDGAHGYTF
. | TRBJ1-4 | . | TRBV29-1 | TGCAGCGTTGTTTGGAGGGTGGGTGAAAAACTGTTTTTT | CSVVWRVGEKLFF
. | TRBJ2-6 | few | TRBV12-3/TRBV12-4 | TGTGCCAGCTCGACCAACGTCCTGACTTTC | CASSTNVLTF
. | TRBJ1-6 | many | TRBV30 | TGTGCCTGGAGTGCCGAAGGCCTCCATTCACCCCTCCACTTT | CAWSAEGLHSPLHF
. | TRBJ2-1 | few | TRBV6-2/TRBV6-3 | TGTGCCAGCAGTTACTCCCCCGGCGTGGATGAGCAGTTCTTC | CASSYSPGVDEQFF
. | TRBJ1-1 | many | TRBV20-1 | TGCAGTGCTAGAGTGGGCAACACCCACCCCCTTGAAGCTTTCTTT | CSARVGNTHPLEAFF
. | TRBJ1-5 | . | TRBV30 | TGTGCCTGGAGTGTTTTAGGAGACGGAAGGGAGTCCCAGCATTTT | CAWSVLGDGRESQHF
TRBD1 | TRBJ2-7 | many | TRBV6-1 | TGTGCCAGCAGTGAGCTGACAGGGGGCTCCTACGAGCAGTACTTC | CASSELTGGSYEQYF
. | TRBJ1-1 | once | TRBV6-1 | TGTGCCAGCTCCCTGGACAAGCTGAACACTGAAGCTTTCTTT | CASSLDKLNTEAFF
. | TRBJ2-3 | few | TRBV20-1 | TGCAGTGCGCAGGGAAGGGACAACACAGATACGCAGTATTTT | CSAQGRDNTDTQYF
. | TRBJ2-1 | many | TRBV28 | TGTGCCAGCATCGGCGATCTCGGGCACAATGAGCAGTTCTTC | CASIGDLGHNEQFF
. | TRBJ1-1 | . | TRBV29-1 | TGCAGCGTTCTCGGACAACAACGGAACACTGAAGCTTTCTTT | CSVLGQQRNTEAFF
TRBD1 | TRBJ1-2 | many | TRBV2 | TGTGCCAGCGAGGGACAGAACTATGGCTACACCTTC | CASEGQNYGYTF
TRBD2 | TRBJ2-1 | many | TRBV28 | TGTGCCAGCAGTTCCGGACTAGCGGGAGGGCTTTATGAGCAGTTCTTC | CASSSGLAGGLYEQFF
. | TRBJ2-3 | . | TRBV20-1 | TGCAGTGCTATCTCCCCCGGCGGCACAGATACGCAGTATTTT | CSAISPGGTDTQYF
. | TRBJ2-3 | few | TRBV20-1 | TGCAGTGCTATAGAGCCTATCGAGCAGTATTTT | CSAIEPIEQYF
. | TRBJ1-1 | . | TRBV24-1 | TGTGCCACCAGCGGACCGGGACAAACCGCCCGTGGCACTGAAGCTTTCTTT | CATSGPGQTARGTEAFF
. | TRBJ1-2 | few | TRBV2 | TGTGCCACCATAGCCGGTTCCGGCTATGGCTACACCTTC | CATIAGSGYGYTF
. | TRBJ2-1 | . | TRBV30 | TGTGCCTGGAGTGTGGCGGGGTTCTCCTACAATGAGCAGTTCTTC | CAWSVAGFSYNEQFF
. | TRBJ2-5 | many | TRBV28 | TGTGCCAGCAGTTTACGGGCCCGCCCGTACCAAGAGACCCAGTACTTC | CASSLRARPYQETQYF
. | TRBJ2-5 | few | TRBV19 | TGTGCCAGTAGTATCCGCCCTGGAGCGGAGCAAGAGACCCAGTACTTC | CASSIRPGAEQETQYF
TRBD1 | TRBJ2-7 | . | TRBV3-1 | TGTGCCAGCAGCCAGGGTCGGACAGGGAGTGCTTACGAGCAGTACTTC | CASSQGRTGSAYEQYF
TRBD1 | TRBJ2-1 | . | TRBV18 | TGTGCCAGCTCACCAAAGGGGGCTGGGTACAATGGGCAGTTCTTC | CASSPKGAGYNGQFF
TRBD2 | TRBJ2-3 | many | TRBV11-2 | TGTGCCAGCAGCTGGATGAGACTAGCGGGAGTCCCAGATACGCAGTATTTT | CASSWMRLAGVPDTQYF
TRBD2 | TRBJ2-7 | many | TRBV7-3 | TGTGCCAGCAGCTCCCTCGGGACTAGCGGGAGTAACGAGCAGTACTTC | CASSSLGTSGSNEQYF
TRBD1 | TRBJ2-7 | many | TRBV28 | TGTGCCAGCAGACCGGGACAGGATACCTACGAGCAGTACTTC | CASRPGQDTYEQYF
. | TRBJ1-6 | many | TRBV2 | TGTGCCAGCAGAGAGGGACGCGTCCCCGATTCACCCCTCCACTTT | CASREGRVPDSPLHF
TRBD2 | TRBJ2-1 | . | TRBV30 | TGTGCCTTCAGGCGGGAGGCCAACAATGAGCAGTTCTTC | CAFRREANNEQFF
TRBD1 | TRBJ2-7 | few | TRBV7-2 | TGTGCCAGCAGCGTAACCGGGACAGGAGTACGACACGAGCAGTACTTC | CASSVTGTGVRHEQYF
. | TRBJ1-2 | many | TRBV28 | TGTGCCAGCAGTTTAGGAAGTTCGAAGGGCTACACCTTC | CASSLGSSKGYTF
TRBD2 | TRBJ2-6 | . | TRBV3-1 | TGTGCCAGCACCGGACTAGCGGGTGCTGGGGCCAACGTCCTGACTTTC | CASTGLAGAGANVLTF
TRBD2 | TRBJ2-5 | few | TRBV20-1 | TGCAGTGCTGCCACGGGACTAGAAGAGACCCAGTACTTC | CSAATGLEETQYF
TRBD2 | TRBJ2-7 | many | TRBV3-1 | TGTGCCAGCAGCCACGGGGGACTAGCGGGAGCCGAGCAGTACTTC | CASSHGGLAGAEQYF
. | TRBJ1-5 | . | TRBV7-2 | TGTGCCAGCAGCTTAACTTCACTGGGCTCCAATCAGCCCCAGCATTTT | CASSLTSLGSNQPQHF
TRBD1 | TRBJ1-1 | many | TRBV6-2/TRBV6-3 | TGTGCCAGCAGGCGCGGGACAGCAAAGAACACTGAAGCTTTCTTT | CASRRGTAKNTEAFF
. | TRBJ2-5 | . | TRBV20-1 | TGCAGTGCTAGACCTACAGCCCAAGAGACCCAGTACTTC | CSARPTAQETQYF
. | TRBJ2-1 | many | TRBV20-1 | TGCAGTGCTAGACCTAGGGGGGGGATCTTCAATGAGCAGTTCTTC | CSARPRGGIFNEQFF
. | TRBJ1-2 | many | TRBV27 | TGTGCCAGCAGTTTATCTGGCGGCGGGCCTCGTAACTATGGCTACACCTTC | CASSLSGGGPRNYGYTF
TRBD2 | TRBJ2-7 | many | TRBV20-1 | TGCAGTGCTGGGCCTAGCGGGAGGGCCCTATACGAGCAGTACTTC | CSAGPSGRALYEQYF
. | TRBJ1-4 | . | TRBV5-1 | TGCGCCAGCAGCTTGGGTGGGACGGCCGCGCTCCACAATGAAAAACTGTTTTTT | CASSLGGTAALHNEKLFF
. | TRBJ1-2 | few | TRBV28 | TGTGCCAGCAGTTTATCTGCGGCTCCCGGGAGCTACACCTTC | CASSLSAAPGSYTF